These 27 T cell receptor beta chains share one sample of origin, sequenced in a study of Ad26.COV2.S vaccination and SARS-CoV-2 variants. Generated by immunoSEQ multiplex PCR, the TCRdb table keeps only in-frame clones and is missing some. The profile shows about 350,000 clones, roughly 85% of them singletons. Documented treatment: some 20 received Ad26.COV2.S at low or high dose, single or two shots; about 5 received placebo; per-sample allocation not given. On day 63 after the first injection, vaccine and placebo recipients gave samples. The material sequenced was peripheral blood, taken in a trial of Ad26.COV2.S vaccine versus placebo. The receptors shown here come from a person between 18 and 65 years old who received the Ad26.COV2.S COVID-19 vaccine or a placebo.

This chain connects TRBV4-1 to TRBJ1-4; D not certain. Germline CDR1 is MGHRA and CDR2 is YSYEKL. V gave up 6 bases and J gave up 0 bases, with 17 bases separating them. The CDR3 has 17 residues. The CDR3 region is CASSQPRDLATNEKLFF. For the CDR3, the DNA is TGCGCCAGCAGTCAACCCCGGGATCTTGCAACTAATGAAAAACTGTTTTTT.

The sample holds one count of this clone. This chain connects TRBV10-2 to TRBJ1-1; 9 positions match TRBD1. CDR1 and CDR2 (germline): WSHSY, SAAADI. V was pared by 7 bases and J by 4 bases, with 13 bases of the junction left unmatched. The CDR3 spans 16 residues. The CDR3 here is CASTQSVGQGVTEAFF. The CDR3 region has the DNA TGCGCCAGCACCCAGAGTGTGGGACAGGGAGTCACTGAAGCTTTCTTT.

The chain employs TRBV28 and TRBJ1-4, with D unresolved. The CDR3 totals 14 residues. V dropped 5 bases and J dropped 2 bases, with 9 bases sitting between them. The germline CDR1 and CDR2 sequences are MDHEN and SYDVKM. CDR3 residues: CASSPLGTNEKLFF. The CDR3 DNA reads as TGTGCCAGCAGTCCGCTCGGCACTAATGAAAAACTGTTTTTT.

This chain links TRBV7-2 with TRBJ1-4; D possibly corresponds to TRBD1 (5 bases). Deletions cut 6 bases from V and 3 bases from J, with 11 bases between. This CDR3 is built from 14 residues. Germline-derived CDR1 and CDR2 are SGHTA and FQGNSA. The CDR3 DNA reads TGTGCCAGCAGGGGCGGGGCTGCTAATGAAAAACTGTTTTTT. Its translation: CASRGGAANEKLFF.

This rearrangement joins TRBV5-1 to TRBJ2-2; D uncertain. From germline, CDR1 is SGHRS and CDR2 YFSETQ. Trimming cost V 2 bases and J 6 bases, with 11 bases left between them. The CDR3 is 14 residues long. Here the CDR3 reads CASSLQGSPGELFF. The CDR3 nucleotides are TGCGCCAGCAGCTTACAAGGGTCTCCCGGGGAGCTGTTTTTT.

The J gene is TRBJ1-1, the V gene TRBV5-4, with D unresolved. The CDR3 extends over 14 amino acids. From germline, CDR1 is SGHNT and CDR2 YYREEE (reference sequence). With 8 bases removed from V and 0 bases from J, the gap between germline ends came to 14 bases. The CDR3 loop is CASSRGQVNTEAFF. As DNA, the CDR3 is TGTGCCAGTTCCCGTGGTCAGGTGAACACTGAAGCTTTCTTT.

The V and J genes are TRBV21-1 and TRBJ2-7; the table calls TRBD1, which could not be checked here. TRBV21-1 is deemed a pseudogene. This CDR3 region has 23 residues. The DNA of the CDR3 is TGTGCCAGCAGCACCTTAACAGGGGGCAATGTTGGGGTTTTTGTTTTGGGGTCCTACGAGCAGTACTTC. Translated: CASSTLTGGNVGVFVLGSYEQYF.

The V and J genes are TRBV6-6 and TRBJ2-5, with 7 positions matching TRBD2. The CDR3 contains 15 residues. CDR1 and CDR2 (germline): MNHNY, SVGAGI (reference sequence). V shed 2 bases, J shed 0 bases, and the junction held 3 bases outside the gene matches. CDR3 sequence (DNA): TGTGCCAGCAGTTACCCTAGCGGAAACCAAGAGACCCAGTACTTC. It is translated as CASSYPSGNQETQYF.

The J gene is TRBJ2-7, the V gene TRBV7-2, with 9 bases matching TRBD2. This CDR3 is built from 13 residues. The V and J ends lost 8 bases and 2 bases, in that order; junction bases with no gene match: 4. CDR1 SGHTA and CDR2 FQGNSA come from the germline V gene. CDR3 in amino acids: CASRLAGAYEQYF. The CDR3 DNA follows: TGTGCCAGCCGGTTAGCGGGAGCCTACGAGCAGTACTTC.

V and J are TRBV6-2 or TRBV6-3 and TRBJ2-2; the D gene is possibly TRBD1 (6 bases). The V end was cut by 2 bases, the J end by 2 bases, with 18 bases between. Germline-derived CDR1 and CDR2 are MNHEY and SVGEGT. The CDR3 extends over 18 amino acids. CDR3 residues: CASSYPTTGHRNTGELFF. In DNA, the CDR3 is TGTGCCAGCAGTTACCCCACGACAGGCCACAGAAACACCGGGGAGCTGTTTTTT.

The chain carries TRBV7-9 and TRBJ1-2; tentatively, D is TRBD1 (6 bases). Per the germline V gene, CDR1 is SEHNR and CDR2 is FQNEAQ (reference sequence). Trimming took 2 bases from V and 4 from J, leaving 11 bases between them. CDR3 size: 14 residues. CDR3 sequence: CASSLSATGYGYTF. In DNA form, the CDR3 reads TGTGCCAGCAGCTTATCTGCGACAGGCTATGGCTACACCTTC.

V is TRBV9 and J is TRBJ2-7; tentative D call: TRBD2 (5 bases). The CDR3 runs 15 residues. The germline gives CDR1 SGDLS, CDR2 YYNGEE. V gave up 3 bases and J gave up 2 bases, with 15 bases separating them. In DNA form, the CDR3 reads TGTGCCAGCAGCGCCTCCGGGATAGGGACCTACGAGCAGTACTTC. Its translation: CASSASGIGTYEQYF.

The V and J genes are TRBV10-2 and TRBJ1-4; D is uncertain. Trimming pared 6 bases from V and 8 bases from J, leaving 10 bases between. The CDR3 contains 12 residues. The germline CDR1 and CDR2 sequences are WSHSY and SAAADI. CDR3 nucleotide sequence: TGCGCCAGCAGCGCCGAACGGGAAAAACTGTTTTTT. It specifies CASSAEREKLFF.

Written as DNA, the CDR3 is TGTGCCAGCAGCTTCTCGGACAGCCGGGTCACCGGGGAGCTGTTTTTT. It specifies CASSFSDSRVTGELFF. V usage is TRBV2 and J usage is TRBJ2-2; D possibly corresponds to TRBD1 (6 bases). The CDR3 contains 16 residues. The germline V and J ends were trimmed by 6 bases and 4 bases, with 18 bases remaining between them. The germline CDR1 and CDR2 sequences are SNHLY and FYNNEI.

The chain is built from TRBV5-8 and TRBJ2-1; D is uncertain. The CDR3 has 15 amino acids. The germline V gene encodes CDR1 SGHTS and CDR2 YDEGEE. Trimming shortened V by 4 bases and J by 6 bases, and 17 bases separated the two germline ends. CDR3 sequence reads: CASSPGFRPLNEQFF. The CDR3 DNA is TGTGCCAGCAGCCCTGGCTTTCGGCCCCTCAATGAGCAGTTCTTC.

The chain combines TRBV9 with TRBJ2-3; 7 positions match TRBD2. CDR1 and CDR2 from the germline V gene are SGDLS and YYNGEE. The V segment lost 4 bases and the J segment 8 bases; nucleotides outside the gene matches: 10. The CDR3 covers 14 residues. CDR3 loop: CASSQRREGSTQYF. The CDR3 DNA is TGTGCCAGCAGCCAAAGAAGGGAGGGGAGTACGCAGTATTTT.

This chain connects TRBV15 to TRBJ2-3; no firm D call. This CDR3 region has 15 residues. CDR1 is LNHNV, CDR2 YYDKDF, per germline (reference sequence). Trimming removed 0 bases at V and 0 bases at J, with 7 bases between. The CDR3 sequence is CATSRDQYSTDTQYF. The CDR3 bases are TGTGCCACCAGCAGAGATCAGTACAGCACAGATACGCAGTATTTT.

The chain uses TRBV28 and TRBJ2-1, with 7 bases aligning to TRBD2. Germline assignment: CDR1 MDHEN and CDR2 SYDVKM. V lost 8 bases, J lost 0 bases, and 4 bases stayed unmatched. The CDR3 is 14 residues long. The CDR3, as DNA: TGTGCCAGCCTTGGGGGGGTCTCCTACAATGAGCAGTTCTTC. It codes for CASLGGVSYNEQFF. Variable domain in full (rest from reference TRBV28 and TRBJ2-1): DVKVTQSSRYLVKRTGEKVFLECVQDMDHENMFWYRQDPGLGLRLIYFSYDVKMKEKGDIPEGYSVSREKKERFSLILESASTNQTSMYLCASLGGVSYNEQFFGPGTRLTVL.

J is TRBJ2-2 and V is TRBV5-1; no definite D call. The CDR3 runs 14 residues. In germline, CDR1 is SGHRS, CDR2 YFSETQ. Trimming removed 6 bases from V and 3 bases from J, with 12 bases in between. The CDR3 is CASIALGDTGELFF. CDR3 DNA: TGCGCCAGCATAGCCCTAGGAGACACCGGGGAGCTGTTTTTT.

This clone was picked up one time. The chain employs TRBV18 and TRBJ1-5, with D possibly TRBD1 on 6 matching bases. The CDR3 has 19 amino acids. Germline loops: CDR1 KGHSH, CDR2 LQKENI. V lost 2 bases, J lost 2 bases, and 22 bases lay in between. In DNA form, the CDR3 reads TGTGCCAGCTCACCAAGTTGGGGGGGCGAACGTTTGGGCAATCAGCCCCAGCATTTT. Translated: CASSPSWGGERLGNQPQHF.

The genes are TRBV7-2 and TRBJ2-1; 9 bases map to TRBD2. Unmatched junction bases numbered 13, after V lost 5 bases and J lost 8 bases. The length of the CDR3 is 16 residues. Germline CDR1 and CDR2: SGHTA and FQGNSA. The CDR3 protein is CASSQTRREGRYEQFF. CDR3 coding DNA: TGTGCCAGCAGCCAAACGCGGCGGGAGGGCCGCTATGAGCAGTTCTTC.

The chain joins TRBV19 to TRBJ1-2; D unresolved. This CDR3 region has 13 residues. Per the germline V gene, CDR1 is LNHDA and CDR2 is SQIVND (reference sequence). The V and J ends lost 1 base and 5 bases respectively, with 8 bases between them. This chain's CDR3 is CASSIAGSYGYTF. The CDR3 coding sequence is TGTGCCAGTAGTATAGCTGGCTCTTATGGCTACACCTTC.

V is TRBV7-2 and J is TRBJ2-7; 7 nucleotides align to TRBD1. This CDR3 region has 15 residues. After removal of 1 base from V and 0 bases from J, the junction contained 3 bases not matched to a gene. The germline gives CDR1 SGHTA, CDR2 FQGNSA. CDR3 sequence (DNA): TGTGCCAGCAGCTTAGTGACAGGGAACTCCTACGAGCAGTACTTC. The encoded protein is CASSLVTGNSYEQYF.

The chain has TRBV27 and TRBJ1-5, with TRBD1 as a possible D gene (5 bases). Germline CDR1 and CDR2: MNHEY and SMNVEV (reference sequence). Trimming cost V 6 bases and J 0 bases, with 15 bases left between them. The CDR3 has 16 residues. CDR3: CASRSGTDYSNQPQHF. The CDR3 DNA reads TGTGCCAGCAGGTCGGGGACGGACTATAGCAATCAGCCCCAGCATTTT.

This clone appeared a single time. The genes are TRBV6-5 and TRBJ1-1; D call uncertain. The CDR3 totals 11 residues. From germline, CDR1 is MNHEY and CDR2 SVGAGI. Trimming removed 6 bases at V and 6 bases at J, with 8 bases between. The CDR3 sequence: CASRGFSEAFF. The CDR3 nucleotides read TGTGCCAGCAGGGGGTTTTCTGAAGCTTTCTTT.

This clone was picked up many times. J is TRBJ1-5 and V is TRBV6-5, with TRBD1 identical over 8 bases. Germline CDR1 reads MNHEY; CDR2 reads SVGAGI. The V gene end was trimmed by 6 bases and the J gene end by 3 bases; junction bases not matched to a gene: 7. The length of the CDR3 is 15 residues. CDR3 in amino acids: CASRPTGADNQPQHF. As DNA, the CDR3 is TGTGCCAGCAGACCGACAGGGGCCGACAATCAGCCCCAGCATTTT.

The CDR3 here is CASSLRDSPYEQYF. CDR3 in DNA: TGTGCCAGCAGTTTGAGGGACAGTCCCTACGAGCAGTACTTC. The chain joins TRBV28 to TRBJ2-7; 7 bases are a match to TRBD1. In germline, CDR1 is MDHEN, CDR2 SYDVKM. Trimming cost V 3 bases and J 2 bases; bases outside gene matches: 4. The CDR3 contains 14 residues.